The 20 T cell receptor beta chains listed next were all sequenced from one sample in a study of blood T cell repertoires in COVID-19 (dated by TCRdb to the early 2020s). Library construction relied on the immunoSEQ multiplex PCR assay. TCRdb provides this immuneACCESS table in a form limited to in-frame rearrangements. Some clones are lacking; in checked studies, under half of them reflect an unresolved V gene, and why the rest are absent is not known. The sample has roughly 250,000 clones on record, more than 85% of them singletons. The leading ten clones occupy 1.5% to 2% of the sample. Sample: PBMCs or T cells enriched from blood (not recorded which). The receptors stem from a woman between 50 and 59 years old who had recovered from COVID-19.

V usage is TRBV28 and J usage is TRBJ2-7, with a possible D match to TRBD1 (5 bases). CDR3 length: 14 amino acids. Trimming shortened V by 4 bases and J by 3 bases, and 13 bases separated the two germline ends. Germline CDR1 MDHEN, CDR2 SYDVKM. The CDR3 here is CASSSSRADYEQYF. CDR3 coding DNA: TGTGCCAGCAGTTCCTCCAGGGCGGACTACGAGCAGTACTTC.

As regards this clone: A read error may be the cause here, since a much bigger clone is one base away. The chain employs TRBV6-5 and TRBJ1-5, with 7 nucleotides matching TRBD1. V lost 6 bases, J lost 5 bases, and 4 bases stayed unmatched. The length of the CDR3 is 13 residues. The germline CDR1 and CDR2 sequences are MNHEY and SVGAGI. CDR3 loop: CASSFRGDQPQHF. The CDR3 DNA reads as TGTGCCAGCAGCTTCAGGGGGGATCAGCCCCAGCATTTT.

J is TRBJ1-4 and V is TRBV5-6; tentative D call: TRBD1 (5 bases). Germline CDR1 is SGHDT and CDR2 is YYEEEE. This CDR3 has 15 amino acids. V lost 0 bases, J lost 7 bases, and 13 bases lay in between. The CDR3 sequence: CASSLARRGAEKLFF. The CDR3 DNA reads TGTGCCAGCAGCTTGGCCCGACGCGGGGCTGAAAAACTGTTTTTT.

CDR3 in DNA: TGTGCCAGCAGTCCCGCGGGTGCGGGGGACTATGGCTACACCTTC. The encoded protein is CASSPAGAGDYGYTF. The chain is built from TRBV28 and TRBJ1-2, with D perhaps TRBD1 (5 bases). This CDR3 contains 15 residues. Germline-derived CDR1 and CDR2 are MDHEN and SYDVKM. Trimming cost V 5 bases and J 3 bases, with 16 bases left between them.

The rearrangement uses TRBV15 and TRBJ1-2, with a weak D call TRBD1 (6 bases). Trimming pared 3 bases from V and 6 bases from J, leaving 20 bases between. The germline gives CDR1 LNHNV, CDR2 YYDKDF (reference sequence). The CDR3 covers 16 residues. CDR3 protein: CATSRVGKQGGHGYTF. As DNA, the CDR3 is TGTGCCACCAGCAGGGTTGGAAAACAGGGTGGGCATGGCTACACCTTC.

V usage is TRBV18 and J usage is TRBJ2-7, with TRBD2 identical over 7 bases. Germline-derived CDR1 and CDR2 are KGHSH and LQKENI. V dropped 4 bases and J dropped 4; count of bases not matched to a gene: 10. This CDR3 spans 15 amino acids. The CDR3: CASSRDYQSAYEQYF. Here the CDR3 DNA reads TGTGCCAGCTCACGGGACTACCAATCCGCTTACGAGCAGTACTTC.

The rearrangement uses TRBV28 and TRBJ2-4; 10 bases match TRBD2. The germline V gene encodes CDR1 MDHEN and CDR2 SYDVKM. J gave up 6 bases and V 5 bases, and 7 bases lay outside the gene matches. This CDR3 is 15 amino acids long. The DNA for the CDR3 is TGTGCCAGCAGTCACGAGCGGGAGGGGGGAAACATTCAGTACTTC. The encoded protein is CASSHEREGGNIQYF.

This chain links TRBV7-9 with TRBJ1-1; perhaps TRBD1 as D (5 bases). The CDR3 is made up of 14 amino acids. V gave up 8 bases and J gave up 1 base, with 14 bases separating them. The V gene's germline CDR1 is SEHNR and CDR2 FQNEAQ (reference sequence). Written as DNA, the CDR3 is TGTGCCAGCTCCCTGTTGGGGCCGAACACTGAAGCTTTCTTT. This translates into CASSLLGPNTEAFF.

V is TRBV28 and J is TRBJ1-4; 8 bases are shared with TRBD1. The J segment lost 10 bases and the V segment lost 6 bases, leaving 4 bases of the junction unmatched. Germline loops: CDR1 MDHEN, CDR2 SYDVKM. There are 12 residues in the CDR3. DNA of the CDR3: TGTGCCAGCAGGACAGGGGAGGGAAAACTGTTTTTT. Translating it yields CASRTGEGKLFF.

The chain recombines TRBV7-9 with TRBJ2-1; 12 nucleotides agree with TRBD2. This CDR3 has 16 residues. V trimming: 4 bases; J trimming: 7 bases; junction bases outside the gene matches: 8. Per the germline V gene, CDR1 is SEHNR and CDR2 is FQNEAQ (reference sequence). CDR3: CASSSLTSGRGNEQFF. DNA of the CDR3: TGTGCCAGCAGCTCGCTGACTAGCGGGAGAGGTAATGAGCAGTTCTTC.

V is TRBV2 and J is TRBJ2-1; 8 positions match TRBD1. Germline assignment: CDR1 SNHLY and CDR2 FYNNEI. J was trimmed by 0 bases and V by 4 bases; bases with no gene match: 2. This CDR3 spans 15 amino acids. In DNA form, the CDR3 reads TGTGCCAGCAGTGGAGGGACAGGCTCCTACAATGAGCAGTTCTTC. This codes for CASSGGTGSYNEQFF.

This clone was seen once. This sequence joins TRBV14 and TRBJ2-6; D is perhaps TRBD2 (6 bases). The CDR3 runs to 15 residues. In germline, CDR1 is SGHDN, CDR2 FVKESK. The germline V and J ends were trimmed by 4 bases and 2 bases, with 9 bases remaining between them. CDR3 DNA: TGTGCCAGCAGCCTGCTAGCGACTGGGGCCAACGTCCTGACTTTC. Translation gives CASSLLATGANVLTF.

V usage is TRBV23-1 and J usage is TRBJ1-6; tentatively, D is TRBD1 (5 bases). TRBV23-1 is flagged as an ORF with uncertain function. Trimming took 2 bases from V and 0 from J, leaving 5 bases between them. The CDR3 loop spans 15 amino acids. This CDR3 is CASSQDSSYNSPLHF. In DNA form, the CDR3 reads TGCGCCAGCAGTCAAGACAGCTCCTATAATTCACCCCTCCACTTT.

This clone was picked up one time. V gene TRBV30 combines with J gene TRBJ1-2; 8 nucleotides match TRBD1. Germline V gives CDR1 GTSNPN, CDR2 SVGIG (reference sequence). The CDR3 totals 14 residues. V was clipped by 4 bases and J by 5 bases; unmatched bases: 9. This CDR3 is CAWIEGRGLYGYTF. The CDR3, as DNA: TGTGCCTGGATCGAGGGCAGGGGGCTATATGGCTACACCTTC.

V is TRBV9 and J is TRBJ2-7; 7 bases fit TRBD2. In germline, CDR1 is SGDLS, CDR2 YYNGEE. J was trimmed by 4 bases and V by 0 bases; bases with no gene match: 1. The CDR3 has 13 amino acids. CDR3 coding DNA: TGTGCCAGCAGCGTAGGGGAGGGGTACGAGCAGTACTTC. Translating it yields CASSVGEGYEQYF.

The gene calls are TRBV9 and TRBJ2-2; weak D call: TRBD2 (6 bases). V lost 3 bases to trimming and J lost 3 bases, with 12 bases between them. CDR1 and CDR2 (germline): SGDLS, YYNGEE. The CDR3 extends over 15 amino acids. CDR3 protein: CASSAGGPHTGELFF. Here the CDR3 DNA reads TGTGCCAGCAGCGCCGGGGGACCACACACCGGGGAGCTGTTTTTT.

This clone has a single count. Written as DNA, the CDR3 is TGTGCCAGCTCACCGGAGTCGGGGAAGAATGAAGCTTTCTTT. It is translated as CASSPESGKNEAFF. The chain has TRBV18 and TRBJ1-1; D not resolved. The germline gives CDR1 KGHSH, CDR2 LQKENI. Trimming took off 3 bases at V and 7 bases at J, with 15 bases between the two ends. The CDR3 covers 14 residues.

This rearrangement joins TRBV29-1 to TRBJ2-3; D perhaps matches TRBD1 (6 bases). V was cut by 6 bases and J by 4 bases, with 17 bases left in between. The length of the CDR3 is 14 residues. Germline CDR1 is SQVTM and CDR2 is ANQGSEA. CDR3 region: CSVPDSYQADTQYF. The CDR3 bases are TGCAGCGTACCGGACAGCTATCAAGCAGATACGCAGTATTTT.

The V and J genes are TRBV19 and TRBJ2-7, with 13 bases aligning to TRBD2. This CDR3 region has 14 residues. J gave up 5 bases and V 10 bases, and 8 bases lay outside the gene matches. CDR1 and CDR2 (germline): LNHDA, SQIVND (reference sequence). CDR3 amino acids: CATRLAGGRNEQYF. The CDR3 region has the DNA TGTGCCACCCGACTAGCGGGAGGACGGAACGAGCAGTACTTC.

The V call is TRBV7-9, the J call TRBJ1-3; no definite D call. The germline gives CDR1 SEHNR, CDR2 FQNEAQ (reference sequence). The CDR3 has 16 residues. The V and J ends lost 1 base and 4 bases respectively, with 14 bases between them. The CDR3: CASSLGGQPGGNTIYF. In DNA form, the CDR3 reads TGTGCCAGCAGCTTAGGAGGGCAGCCTGGAGGAAACACCATATATTTT.